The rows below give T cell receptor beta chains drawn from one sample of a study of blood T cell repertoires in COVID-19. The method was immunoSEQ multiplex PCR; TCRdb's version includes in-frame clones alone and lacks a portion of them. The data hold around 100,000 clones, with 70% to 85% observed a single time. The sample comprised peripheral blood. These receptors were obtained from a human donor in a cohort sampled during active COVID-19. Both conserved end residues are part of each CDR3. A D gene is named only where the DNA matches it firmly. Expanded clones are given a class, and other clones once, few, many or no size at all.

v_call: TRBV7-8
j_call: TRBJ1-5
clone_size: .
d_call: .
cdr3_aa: CASSQTSGSRPQHF
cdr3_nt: TGTGCCAGCAGTCAAACGTCAGGGTCTCGGCCCCAGCATTTT

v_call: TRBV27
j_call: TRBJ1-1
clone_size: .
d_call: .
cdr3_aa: CASSLRGEGTEAFF
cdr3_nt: TGTGCCAGCAGTTTGAGGGGGGAGGGCACTGAAGCTTTCTTT

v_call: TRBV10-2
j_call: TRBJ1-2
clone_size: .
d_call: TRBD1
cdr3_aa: CASSHRGLVGYTF
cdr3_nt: TGCGCCAGCAGCCACAGGGGGCTAGTTGGCTACACCTTC

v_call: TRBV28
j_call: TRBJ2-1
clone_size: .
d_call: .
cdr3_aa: CASSLWGLYRPNEQFF
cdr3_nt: TGTGCCAGCAGTTTATGGGGGCTCTACCGCCCCAATGAGCAGTTCTTC

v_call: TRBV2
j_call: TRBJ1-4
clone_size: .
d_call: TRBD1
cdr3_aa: CASDRDRRTNEKLFF
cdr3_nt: TGTGCCAGCGACCGGGACAGGCGCACTAATGAAAAACTGTTTTTT

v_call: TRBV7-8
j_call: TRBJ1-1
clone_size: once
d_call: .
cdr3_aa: CASSPQQGNTEAFF
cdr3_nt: TGTGCCAGCAGCCCCCAACAGGGGAACACTGAAGCTTTCTTT

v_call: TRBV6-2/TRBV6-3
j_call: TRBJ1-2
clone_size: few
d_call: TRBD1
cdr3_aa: CASSSGTGGNYGYTF
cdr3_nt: TGTGCCAGCAGCTCCGGGACAGGGGGCAACTATGGCTACACCTTC

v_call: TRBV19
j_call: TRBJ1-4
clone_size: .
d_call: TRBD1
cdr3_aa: CASRITGGQEKLFF
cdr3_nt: TGTGCCAGTAGGATCACAGGGGGTCAGGAAAAACTGTTTTTT

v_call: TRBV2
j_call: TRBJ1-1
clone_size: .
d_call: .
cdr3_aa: CASSVWTAEAFF
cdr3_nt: TGTGCCAGCAGTGTATGGACAGCTGAAGCTTTCTTT

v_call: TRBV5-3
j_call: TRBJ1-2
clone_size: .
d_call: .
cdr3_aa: CARSSGLLSYGYTF
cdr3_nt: TGTGCCAGAAGCTCAGGGTTACTCAGCTATGGCTACACCTTC

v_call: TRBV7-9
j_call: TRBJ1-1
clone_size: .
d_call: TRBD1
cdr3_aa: CASSARQGNTEAFF
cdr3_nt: TGTGCCAGCAGCGCCCGACAGGGGAACACTGAAGCTTTCTTT

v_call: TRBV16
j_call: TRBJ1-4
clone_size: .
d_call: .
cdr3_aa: CASSHQGNEKLFF
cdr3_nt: TGTGCCAGCAGTCACCAGGGGAATGAAAAACTGTTTTTT

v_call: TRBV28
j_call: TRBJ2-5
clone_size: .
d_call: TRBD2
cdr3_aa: CASSLGLAGIQETQYF
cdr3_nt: TGTGCCAGCAGTTTAGGACTAGCCGGGATCCAAGAGACCCAGTACTTC

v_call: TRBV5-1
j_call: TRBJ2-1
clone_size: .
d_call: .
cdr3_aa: CASSLGQGFGEQFF
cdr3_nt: TGCGCCAGCAGCTTGGGGCAGGGATTCGGTGAGCAGTTCTTC

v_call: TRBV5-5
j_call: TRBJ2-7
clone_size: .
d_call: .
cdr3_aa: CASSPSSFEVREQYF
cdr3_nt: TGTGCCAGCAGCCCCTCATCGTTCGAGGTGAGGGAGCAGTACTTC

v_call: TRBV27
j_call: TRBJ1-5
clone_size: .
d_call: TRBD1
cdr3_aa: CASSLGTGFSNQPQHF
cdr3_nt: TGTGCCAGCAGTTTAGGGACAGGGTTTAGCAATCAGCCCCAGCATTTT

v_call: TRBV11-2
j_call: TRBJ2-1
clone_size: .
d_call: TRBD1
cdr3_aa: CASSLAPGQSLSYNEQFF
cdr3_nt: TGTGCCAGCAGCTTAGCCCCGGGACAGTCCCTTTCCTACAATGAGCAGTTCTTC

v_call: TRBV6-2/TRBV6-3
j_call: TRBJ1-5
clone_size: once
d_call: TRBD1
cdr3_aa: CASSRDSHNQPQHF
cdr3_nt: TGTGCCAGCAGTCGGGACAGCCATAATCAGCCCCAGCATTTT

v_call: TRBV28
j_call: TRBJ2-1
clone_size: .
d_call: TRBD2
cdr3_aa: CASRLAGAYNEQFF
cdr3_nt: TGTGCCAGCAGGCTAGCGGGAGCTTACAATGAGCAGTTCTTC

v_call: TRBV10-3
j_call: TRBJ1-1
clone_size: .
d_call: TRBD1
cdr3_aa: CAISAPGQGNTEAFF
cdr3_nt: TGTGCCATCAGTGCCCCGGGACAGGGGAACACTGAAGCTTTCTTT

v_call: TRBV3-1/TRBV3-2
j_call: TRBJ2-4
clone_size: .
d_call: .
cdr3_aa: CASSQDRGVLAKNIQYF
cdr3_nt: TGTGCCAGCAGCCAAGATCGGGGTGTACTAGCCAAAAACATTCAGTACTTC

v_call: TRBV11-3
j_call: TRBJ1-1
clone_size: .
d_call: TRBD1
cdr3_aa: CASSTGTGTALNRVFF
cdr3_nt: TGTGCCAGCAGCACCGGGACAGGCACCGCATTAAACAGGGTTTTCTTT

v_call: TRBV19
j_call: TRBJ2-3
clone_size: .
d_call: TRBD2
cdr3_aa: CASQISGISTDTQYF
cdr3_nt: TGTGCCAGTCAGATTAGCGGGATCAGCACAGATACGCAGTATTTT

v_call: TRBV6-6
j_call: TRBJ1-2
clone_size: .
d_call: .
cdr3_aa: CASSRFTQLSQGYGYTF
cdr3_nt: TGTGCCAGCAGTCGTTTTACTCAGTTGAGTCAGGGGTATGGCTACACCTTC

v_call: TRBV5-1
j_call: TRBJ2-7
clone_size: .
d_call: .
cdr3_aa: CASSLAPPGEQYF
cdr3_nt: TGCGCCAGCAGCTTGGCCCCACCGGGCGAGCAGTACTTC

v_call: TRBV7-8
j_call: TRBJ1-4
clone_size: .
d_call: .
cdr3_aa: CASSPNRATNEKLFF
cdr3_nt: TGTGCCAGCAGCCCCAACAGGGCAACTAATGAAAAACTGTTTTTT

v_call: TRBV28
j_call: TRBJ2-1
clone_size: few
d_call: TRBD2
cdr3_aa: CASSLTTSGSHNEQFF
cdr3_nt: TGTGCCAGCAGTTTGACGACTAGCGGGAGTCACAATGAGCAGTTCTTC

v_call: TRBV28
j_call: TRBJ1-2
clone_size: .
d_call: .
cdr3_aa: CASRPQGNGYTF
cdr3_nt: TGTGCCAGCAGGCCCCAGGGGAATGGCTACACCTTC

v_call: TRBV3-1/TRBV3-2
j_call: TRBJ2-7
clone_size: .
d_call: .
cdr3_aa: CASSQAGTTYEQYF
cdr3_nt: TGTGCCAGCAGCCAAGCGGGAACCACCTACGAGCAGTACTTC

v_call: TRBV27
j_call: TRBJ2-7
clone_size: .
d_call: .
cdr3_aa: CASSLRERGYEQYF
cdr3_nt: TGTGCCAGCAGTTTAAGAGAACGGGGCTACGAGCAGTACTTC

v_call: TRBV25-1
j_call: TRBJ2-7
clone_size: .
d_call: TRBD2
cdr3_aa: CGTGLGYEQYF
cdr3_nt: TGTGGAACGGGACTAGGGTACGAGCAGTACTTC

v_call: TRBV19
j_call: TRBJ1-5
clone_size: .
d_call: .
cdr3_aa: CASQETKLNQPQHF
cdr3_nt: TGTGCCAGCCAGGAAACCAAACTTAATCAGCCCCAGCATTTT

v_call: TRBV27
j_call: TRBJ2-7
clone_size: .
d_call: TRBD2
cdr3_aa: CASSSGLAYEQYF
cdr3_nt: TGTGCCAGCAGTTCAGGACTAGCCTACGAGCAGTACTTC

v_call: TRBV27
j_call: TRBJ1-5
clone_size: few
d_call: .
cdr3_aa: CASSLSIQAGPQHF
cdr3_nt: TGTGCCAGCAGTTTATCGATCCAGGCAGGGCCCCAGCATTTT

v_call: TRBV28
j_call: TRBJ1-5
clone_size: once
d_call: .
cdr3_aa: CASSPSGNNQPQHF
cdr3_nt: TGTGCCAGCAGTCCCTCAGGGAATAATCAGCCCCAGCATTTT

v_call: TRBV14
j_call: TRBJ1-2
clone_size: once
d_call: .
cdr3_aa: CASSQLITGLDGYTF
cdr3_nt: TGTGCCAGCAGCCAGCTGATAACAGGGCTCGATGGCTACACCTTC

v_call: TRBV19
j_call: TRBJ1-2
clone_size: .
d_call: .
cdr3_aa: CASSPQAERFNYGYTF
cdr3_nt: TGTGCCAGTAGCCCCCAGGCCGAACGATTTAACTATGGCTACACCTTC

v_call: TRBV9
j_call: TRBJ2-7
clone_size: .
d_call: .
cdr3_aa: CASSVGGGGYDYEQYF
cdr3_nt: TGTGCCAGCAGCGTAGGGGGAGGAGGGTACGACTACGAGCAGTACTTC

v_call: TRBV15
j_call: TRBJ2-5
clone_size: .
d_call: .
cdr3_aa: CATSRDSPTLETQYF
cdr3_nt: TGTGCCACCAGCAGAGATTCCCCCACTTTGGAGACCCAGTACTTC

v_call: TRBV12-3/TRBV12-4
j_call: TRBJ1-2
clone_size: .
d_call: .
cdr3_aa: CASSLGTGDGYTF
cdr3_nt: TGTGCCAGCAGCCTCGGGACGGGAGATGGCTACACCTTC